This TCR beta chain was recorded in a study of blood T cell repertoires in COVID-19. About the research overall: There were acute and convalescent COVID-19 samples, and they came from the United States, Italy and Spain. The analysed material was cDNA or gDNA that came from T cells, B-cell-depleted T cells, or PBMCs.

Germline V gene sequence: CDR1 LGHNA, CDR2 YSLEER. The CDR3 runs to 16 residues. V dropped 2 bases and J dropped 4; count of bases not matched to a gene: 7. Authors' analysis steps: By means of reference gene primer amplification, nucleated cell counts were estimated. Assay: immunoSEQ multiplex PCR; the TCRdb copy retains only in-frame clones and omits some. The DNA was the basis for D and trimming; V, J and clone size are from that table. The repertoire holds roughly 75,000 clones, with approximately 87% as singletons. The chain combines TRBV4-3 with TRBJ1-5, with 8 bases that match TRBD1. Sequences were obtained from peripheral blood. The receptor's source is a man older than 75 in a cohort sampled during active COVID-19. The CDR3 loop is CASSQSPGQANQPQHF. In nucleotides, the CDR3 is TGCGCCAGCAGCCAATCCCCGGGACAGGCTAATCAGCCCCAGCATTTT.